What follows are 11 T cell receptor beta chains derived from one specimen sequenced in a study of blood T cell repertoires in COVID-19. Generated by immunoSEQ multiplex PCR, the TCRdb table keeps only in-frame clones and is missing some. The table records over 70,000 clones, about nine tenths of them present only once. The sequencing input was peripheral blood. The receptor set was obtained from a man aged 50 to 60 with COVID-19, enrolled during active disease.

Only a few counts were recorded for this clone. This sequence joins TRBV6-5 and TRBJ2-1, with 8 nucleotides matching TRBD1. The trim removed 8 bases at V and 1 base at J, leaving 7 bases unmatched. Germline CDR1 MNHEY, CDR2 SVGAGI. The CDR3 contains 15 residues. DNA for the CDR3: TGTGCCAGCGGGGGACAGGACCAGTCCTACAATGAGCAGTTCTTC. Encoded protein: CASGGQDQSYNEQFF.

The V and J genes are TRBV27 and TRBJ2-7; D perhaps matches TRBD1 (6 bases). Trimming removed 5 bases at V and 7 bases at J, with 18 bases between. This CDR3 spans 14 amino acids. CDR1 is MNHEY, CDR2 SMNVEV, per germline (reference sequence). For the CDR3, the DNA is TGTGCCAGCAGTCCCACCCGACAGGATCGGGAGCAGTACTTC. It specifies CASSPTRQDREQYF.

This chain joins TRBV9 and TRBJ1-2; D unresolved. Trimming took 0 bases from V and 2 from J, leaving 8 bases between them. CDR3 length: 14 residues. Looked up from germline, CDR1 is SGDLS and CDR2 is YYNGEE. The chain's CDR3 is CASSVGLANYGYTF. The CDR3 DNA reads TGTGCCAGCAGCGTAGGACTAGCAAACTATGGCTACACCTTC.

The chain joins TRBV9 to TRBJ2-3; a possible D gene is TRBD2 (5 bases). The CDR3 has 14 amino acids. V lost 4 bases, J lost 1 base, and 10 bases lay in between. In germline, CDR1 is SGDLS, CDR2 YYNGEE. CDR3 in amino acids: CASSQRVGTDTQYF. In DNA, the CDR3 is TGTGCCAGCAGCCAGAGGGTCGGCACAGATACGCAGTATTTT.

The chain uses TRBV5-1 and TRBJ2-1; 11 nucleotides line up with TRBD2. Trimming took 4 bases from V and 3 from J; bases not matched to a gene: 3. The CDR3 loop spans 15 amino acids. Germline V lookup: CDR1 SGHRS, CDR2 YFSETQ. The CDR3 nucleotides are TGCGCCAGCAGCCAAACTAGCGGGGGCTACAATGAGCAGTTCTTC. Translation gives CASSQTSGGYNEQFF.

V and J are TRBV9 and TRBJ1-2; D remains ambiguous. V dropped 4 bases and J dropped 0 bases, with 13 bases sitting between them. This CDR3 region has 15 residues. CDR1 SGDLS and CDR2 YYNGEE come from the germline V gene. CDR3 sequence reads: CASSSRMGPNYGYTF. In DNA, the CDR3 is TGTGCCAGCAGCTCCCGGATGGGCCCTAACTATGGCTACACCTTC.

The rearrangement uses TRBV11-2 and TRBJ2-2; D not resolved. Per germline, CDR1 SGHAT and CDR2 FQNNGV. This CDR3 is 13 amino acids long. Trimming pared 1 base from V and 6 bases from J, leaving 6 bases between. CDR3: CASSLVFPGELFF. CDR3 in DNA: TGTGCCAGCAGCTTAGTATTCCCCGGGGAGCTGTTTTTT.

This chain joins TRBV7-2 and TRBJ1-1; 7 nucleotides align to TRBD1. Per germline, CDR1 SGHTA and CDR2 FQGNSA. Trimming at V came to 1 base and at J to 1 base, leaving 9 bases not matched to a gene. The CDR3 is 17 amino acids. In DNA, the CDR3 is TGTGCCAGCAGCTTAGGGGGGACAGAAACTAGGAACACTGAAGCTTTCTTT. It specifies CASSLGGTETRNTEAFF. The full variable domain, completed using reference TRBV7-2 and TRBJ1-1, is GAGVSQSPSNKVTEKGKDVELRCDPISGHTALYWYRQSLGQGLEFLIYFQGNSAPDKSGLPSDRFSAERTGGSVSTLTIQRTQQEDSAVYLCASSLGGTETRNTEAFFGQGTRLTVV.

This chain links TRBV4-2 with TRBJ2-7; TRBD2 agrees at 13 bases. The CDR3 is 19 residues long. Trimming took 0 bases from V and 4 from J; bases not matched to a gene: 12. From germline, CDR1 is LGHNA and CDR2 YNFKEQ. The CDR3 nucleotides are TGTGCCAGCAGCCAAGAGGGACTAGCGGGGCTCGGGGGCCGTTACGAGCAGTACTTC. Translating gives CASSQEGLAGLGGRYEQYF.

The chain couples TRBV15 to TRBJ1-1; D remains ambiguous. Deletions cut 0 bases from V and 1 base from J, with 6 bases between. The CDR3 extends over 14 amino acids. CDR1 is LNHNV, CDR2 YYDKDF, per germline (reference sequence). DNA for the CDR3: TGTGCCACCAGCAGAGATGGTAGGAACACTGAAGCTTTCTTT. Amino acid sequence: CATSRDGRNTEAFF. Based on the CDR3 plus reference TRBV15 and TRBJ1-1, the full variable domain is DAMVIQNPRYQVTQFGKPVTLSCSQTLNHNVMYWYQQKSSQAPKLLFHYYDKDFNNEADTPDNFQSRRPNTSFCFLDIRSPGLGDTAMYLCATSRDGRNTEAFFGQGTRLTVV.

This clone appeared a single time. The gene calls are TRBV11-2 and TRBJ2-3; 10 bases are a match to TRBD2. Germline V gives CDR1 SGHAT, CDR2 FQNNGV. This CDR3 has 15 amino acids. The junction had 3 bases not matched to a gene; V was cut back by 5 bases and J by 1 base. Written as DNA, the CDR3 is TGTGCCAGCAGCACTACTAGCGGGGGCACAGATACGCAGTATTTT. Encoded protein: CASSTTSGGTDTQYF. The full variable domain, with the rest looked up from reference TRBV11-2 and TRBJ2-3, is EAGVAQSPRYKIIEKRQSVAFWCNPISGHATLYWYQQILGQGPKLLIQFQNNGVVDDSQLPKDRFSAERLKGVDSTLKIQPAKLEDSAVYLCASSTTSGGTDTQYFGPGTRLTVL.